The 5 T cell receptor beta chains below all came from one sample that was sequenced in a study of CD4+ T cells in melanoma. Measured with immunoSEQ multiplex PCR; TCRdb has only the in-frame clones, and not every one. The sample consists of approximately 15,000 clones, 75% to 90% of them appearing once. Sequenced input: cells from a culture (not recorded whether cultured in vitro). The receptors here all came from a human donor with melanoma.

J is TRBJ2-3 and V is TRBV9, with D possibly being TRBD1 (5 bases). Trimming stripped 2 bases from V and 0 bases from J, with 10 bases between. Germline-derived CDR1 and CDR2 are SGDLS and YYNGEE. This CDR3 region has 15 residues. The CDR3 region has the DNA TGTGCCAGCAGCGTTAGACAGCTAAGCACAGATACGCAGTATTTT. It translates to CASSVRQLSTDTQYF.

CDR3 DNA: TGTGCCAGCAGGCCCGGGACGGTGAACACTGAAGCTTTCTTT. Translating gives CASRPGTVNTEAFF. The chain employs TRBV6-5 and TRBJ1-1; perhaps TRBD1 as D (5 bases). V was cut by 6 bases and J by 0 bases, with 11 bases left in between. From germline, CDR1 is MNHEY and CDR2 SVGAGI. This CDR3 is 14 amino acids long.

This clone was detected a few times. The V gene is TRBV20-1, the J gene TRBJ2-7; no clear D gene. Trimming stripped 7 bases from V and 6 bases from J, with 7 bases between. The germline gives CDR1 DFQATT, CDR2 SNEGSKA (reference sequence). This CDR3 comprises 9 residues. This CDR3 is CSVGSEQYF. The CDR3 DNA is TGCAGTGTAGGGTCCGAGCAGTACTTC.

This clone was recorded a few times. The chain recombines TRBV6-5 with TRBJ1-2, with D hard to call. Trimming cost V 2 bases and J 6 bases, with 13 bases left between them. CDR1 is MNHEY and CDR2 is SVGAGI in the germline V gene. This CDR3 region has 14 residues. CDR3 nucleotides: TGTGCCAGCAGTTACCAATACACACAGAATGGCTACACCTTC. This sequence encodes CASSYQYTQNGYTF.

J is TRBJ2-1 and V is TRBV4-1, with D tentatively TRBD1 or TRBD2 (6 bases each). Germline CDR1 reads MGHRA; CDR2 reads YSYEKL. Trimming pared 1 base from V and 4 bases from J, leaving 17 bases between. CDR3 length: 17 amino acids. The CDR3 sequence: CASSQVGWGARYNEQFF. CDR3 nucleotide sequence: TGCGCCAGCAGCCAAGTGGGTTGGGGGGCGCGATACAATGAGCAGTTCTTC.